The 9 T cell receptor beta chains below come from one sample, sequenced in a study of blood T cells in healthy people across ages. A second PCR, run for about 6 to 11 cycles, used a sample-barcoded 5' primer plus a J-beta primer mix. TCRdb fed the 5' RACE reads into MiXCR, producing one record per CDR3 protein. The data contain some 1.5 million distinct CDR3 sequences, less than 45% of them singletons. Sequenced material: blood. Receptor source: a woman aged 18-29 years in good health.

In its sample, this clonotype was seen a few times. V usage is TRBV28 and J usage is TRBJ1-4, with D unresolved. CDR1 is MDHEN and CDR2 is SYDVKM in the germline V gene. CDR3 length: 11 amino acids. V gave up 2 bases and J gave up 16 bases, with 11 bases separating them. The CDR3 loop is CASSLDGFQFF. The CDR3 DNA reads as TGTGCCAGCAGTTTAGACGGTTTTCAGTTTTTT.

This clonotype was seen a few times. The CDR3 region is CASSLPQGWGYTF. The CDR3 bases are TGTGCCAGCAGCTTACCACAGGGATGGGGCTACACCTTC. V gene TRBV7-9 combines with J gene TRBJ1-2; D is perhaps TRBD1 (6 bases). The CDR3 runs 13 residues. V lost 2 bases and J 8 bases, leaving 12 bases between the germline ends. Germline-derived CDR1 and CDR2 are SEHNR and FQNEAQ (reference sequence).

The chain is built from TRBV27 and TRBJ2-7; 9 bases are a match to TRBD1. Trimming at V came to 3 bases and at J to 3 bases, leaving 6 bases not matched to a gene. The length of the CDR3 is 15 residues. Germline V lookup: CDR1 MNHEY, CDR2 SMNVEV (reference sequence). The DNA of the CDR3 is TGTGCCAGCAGTTTTGGTACAGGGGGCAACTACGAGCAGTACTTC. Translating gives CASSFGTGGNYEQYF.

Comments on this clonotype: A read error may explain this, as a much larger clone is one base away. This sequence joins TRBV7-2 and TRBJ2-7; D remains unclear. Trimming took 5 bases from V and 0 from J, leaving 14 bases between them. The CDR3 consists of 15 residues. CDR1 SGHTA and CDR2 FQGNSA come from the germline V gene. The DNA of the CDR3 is TGTGCCAGCAGCCAAAAACTGGTTACCTCCTACGAGCAGTACTTC. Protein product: CASSQKLVTSYEQYF.

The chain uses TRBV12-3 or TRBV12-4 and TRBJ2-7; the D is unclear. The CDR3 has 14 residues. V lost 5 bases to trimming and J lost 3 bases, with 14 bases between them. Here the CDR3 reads CASSRNLDLYEQYF. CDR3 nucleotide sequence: TGTGCCAGCAGTCGGAACTTGGACCTCTACGAGCAGTACTTC.

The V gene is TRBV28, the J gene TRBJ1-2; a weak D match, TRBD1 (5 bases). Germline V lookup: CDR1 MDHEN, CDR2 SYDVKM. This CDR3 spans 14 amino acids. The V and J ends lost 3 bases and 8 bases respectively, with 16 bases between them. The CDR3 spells CASSFNRPLGGYTF. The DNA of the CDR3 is TGTGCCAGCAGTTTCAACAGGCCCCTGGGGGGCTACACCTTC.

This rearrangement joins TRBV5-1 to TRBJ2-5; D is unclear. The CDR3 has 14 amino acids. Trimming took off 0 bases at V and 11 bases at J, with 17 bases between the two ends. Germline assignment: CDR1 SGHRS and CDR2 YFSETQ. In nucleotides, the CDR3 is TGCGCCAGCAGCTTGGTTACTGCCCACAATGAGCAGTACTTC. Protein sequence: CASSLVTAHNEQYF.

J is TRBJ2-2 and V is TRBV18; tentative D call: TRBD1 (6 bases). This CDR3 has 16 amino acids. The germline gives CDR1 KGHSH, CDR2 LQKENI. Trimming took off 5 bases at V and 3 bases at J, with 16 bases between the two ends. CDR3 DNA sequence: TGTGCCAGCTCATCGACATGGGACATCGACACCGGGGAGCTGTTTTTT. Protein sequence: CASSSTWDIDTGELFF.

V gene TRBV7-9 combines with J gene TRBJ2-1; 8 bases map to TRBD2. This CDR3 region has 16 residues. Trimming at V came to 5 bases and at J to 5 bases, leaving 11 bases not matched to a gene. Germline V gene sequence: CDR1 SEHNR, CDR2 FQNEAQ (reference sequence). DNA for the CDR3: TGTGCCAGCAGCCCAAAGATTAGCGGGGCACACAATGAGCAGTTCTTC. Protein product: CASSPKISGAHNEQFF.